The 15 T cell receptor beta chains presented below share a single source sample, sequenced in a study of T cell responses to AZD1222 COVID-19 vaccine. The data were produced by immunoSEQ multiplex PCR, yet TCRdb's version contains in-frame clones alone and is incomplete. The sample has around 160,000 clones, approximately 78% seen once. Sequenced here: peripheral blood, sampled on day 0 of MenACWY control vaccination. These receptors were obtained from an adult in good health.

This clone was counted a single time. CDR3 protein: CASSFGGAGGRRTEAFF. CDR3 nucleotides: TGTGCCAGCAGCTTTGGCGGAGCAGGGGGCAGGAGGACTGAAGCTTTCTTT. This chain links TRBV7-9 with TRBJ1-1; 8 positions agree with TRBD1. The CDR3 loop spans 17 amino acids. In germline, CDR1 is SEHNR, CDR2 FQNEAQ (reference sequence). With 3 bases clipped from V and 5 bases from J, the junction kept 14 bases outside the gene matches.

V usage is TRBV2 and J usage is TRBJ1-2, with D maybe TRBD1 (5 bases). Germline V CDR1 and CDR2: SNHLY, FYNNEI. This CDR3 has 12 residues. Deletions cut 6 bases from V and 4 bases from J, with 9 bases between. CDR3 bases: TGTGCCAGCAGCCCGGGGGGCTATGGCTACACCTTC. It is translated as CASSPGGYGYTF.

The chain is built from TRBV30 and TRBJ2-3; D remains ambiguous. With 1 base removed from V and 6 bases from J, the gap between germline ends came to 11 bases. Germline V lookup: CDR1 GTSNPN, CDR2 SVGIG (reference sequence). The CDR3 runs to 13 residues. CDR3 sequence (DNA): TGTGCCTGGAGTGCCCGACTGGGGGATACGCAGTATTTT. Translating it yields CAWSARLGDTQYF. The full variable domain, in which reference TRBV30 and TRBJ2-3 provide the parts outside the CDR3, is SQTIHQWPATLVQPVGSPLSLECTVEGTSNPNLYWYRQAAGRGLQLLFYSVGIGQISSEVPQNLSASRPQDRQFILSSKKLLLSDSGFYLCAWSARLGDTQYFGPGTRLTVL.

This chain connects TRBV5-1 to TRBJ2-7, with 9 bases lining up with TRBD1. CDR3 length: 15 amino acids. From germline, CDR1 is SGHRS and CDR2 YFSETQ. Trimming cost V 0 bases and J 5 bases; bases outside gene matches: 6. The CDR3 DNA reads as TGCGCCAGCAGCTTGGGACCGGGACAGGGTGACGAGCAGTACTTC. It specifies CASSLGPGQGDEQYF.

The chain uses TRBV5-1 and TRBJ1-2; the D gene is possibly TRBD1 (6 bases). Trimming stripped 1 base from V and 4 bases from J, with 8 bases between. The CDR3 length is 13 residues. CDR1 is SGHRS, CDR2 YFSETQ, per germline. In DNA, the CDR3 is TGCGCCAGCAGCTTGTCGGACAGCTATGGCTACACCTTC. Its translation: CASSLSDSYGYTF.

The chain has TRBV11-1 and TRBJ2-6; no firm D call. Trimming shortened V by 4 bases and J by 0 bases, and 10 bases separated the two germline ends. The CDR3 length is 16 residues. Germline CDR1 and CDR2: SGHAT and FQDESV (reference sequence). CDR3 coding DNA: TGTGCCAGCAGCTCGACGTGGGGCTCTGGGGCCAACGTCCTGACTTTC. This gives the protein CASSSTWGSGANVLTF.

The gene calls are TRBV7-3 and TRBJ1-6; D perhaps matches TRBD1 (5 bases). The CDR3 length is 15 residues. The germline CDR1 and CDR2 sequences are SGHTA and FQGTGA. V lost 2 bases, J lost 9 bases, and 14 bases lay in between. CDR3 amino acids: CASSLEGGAGSPLHF. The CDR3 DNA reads TGTGCCAGCAGCTTAGAGGGTGGGGCGGGTTCACCCCTCCACTTT.

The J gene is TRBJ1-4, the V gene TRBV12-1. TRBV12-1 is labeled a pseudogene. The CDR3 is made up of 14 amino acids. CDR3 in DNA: TGTGCCAGCAGCCCTTGGTACTGGAGTGAAAAACTGTTTTTT. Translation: CASSPWYWSEKLFF.

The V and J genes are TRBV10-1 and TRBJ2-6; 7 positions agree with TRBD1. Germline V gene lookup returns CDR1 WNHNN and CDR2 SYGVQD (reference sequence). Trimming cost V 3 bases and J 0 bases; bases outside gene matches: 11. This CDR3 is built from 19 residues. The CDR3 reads CASSDSRDSFLSGANVLTF. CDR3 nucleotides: TGCGCCAGCAGTGACTCCCGGGACAGTTTTCTCTCTGGGGCCAACGTCCTGACTTTC.

Here the CDR3 reads CASSFRTEREQFF. The DNA of the CDR3 is TGTGCCAGCAGCTTTCGGACGGAGAGAGAGCAGTTCTTC. The chain is built from TRBV7-9 and TRBJ2-1; D is unclear. With 3 bases removed from V and 10 bases from J, the gap between germline ends came to 13 bases. The CDR3 covers 13 residues. Germline loops: CDR1 SEHNR, CDR2 FQNEAQ (reference sequence).

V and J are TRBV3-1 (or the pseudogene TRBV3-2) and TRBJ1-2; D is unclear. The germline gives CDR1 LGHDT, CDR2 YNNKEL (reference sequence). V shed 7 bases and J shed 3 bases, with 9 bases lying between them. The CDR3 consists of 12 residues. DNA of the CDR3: TGTGCCAGCACCCGGGGAGACTATGGCTACACCTTC. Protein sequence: CASTRGDYGYTF.

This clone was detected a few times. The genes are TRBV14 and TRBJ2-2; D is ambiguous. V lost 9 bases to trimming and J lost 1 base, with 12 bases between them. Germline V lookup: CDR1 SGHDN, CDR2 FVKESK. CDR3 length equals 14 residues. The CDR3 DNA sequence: TGTGCCAGTCAAGAAGTCCGGAACACCGGGGAGCTGTTTTTT. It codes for CASQEVRNTGELFF.

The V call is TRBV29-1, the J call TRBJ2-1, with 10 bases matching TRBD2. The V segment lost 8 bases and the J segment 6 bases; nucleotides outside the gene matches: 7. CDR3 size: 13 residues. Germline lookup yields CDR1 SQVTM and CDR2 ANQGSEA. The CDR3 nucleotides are TGCAGCCTACAACGACTAGCGGGCAATGAGCAGTTCTTC. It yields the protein CSLQRLAGNEQFF.

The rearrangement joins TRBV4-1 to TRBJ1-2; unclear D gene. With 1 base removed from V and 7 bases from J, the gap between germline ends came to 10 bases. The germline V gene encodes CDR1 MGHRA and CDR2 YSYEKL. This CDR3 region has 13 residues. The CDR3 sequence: CASSQVSRTGYTF. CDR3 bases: TGCGCCAGCAGCCAAGTATCGCGGACTGGCTACACCTTC.

CDR3 region: CASSKKKGNNSPLHF. The CDR3 coding sequence is TGTGCCAGTAGTAAAAAAAAGGGGAATAATTCACCCCTCCACTTT. This chain connects TRBV19 to TRBJ1-6; tentative D call: TRBD1 (5 bases). The CDR3 loop spans 15 amino acids. Germline CDR1 and CDR2: LNHDA and SQIVND (reference sequence). V was shortened by 4 bases and J by 5 bases, with 12 bases between the two germline ends.